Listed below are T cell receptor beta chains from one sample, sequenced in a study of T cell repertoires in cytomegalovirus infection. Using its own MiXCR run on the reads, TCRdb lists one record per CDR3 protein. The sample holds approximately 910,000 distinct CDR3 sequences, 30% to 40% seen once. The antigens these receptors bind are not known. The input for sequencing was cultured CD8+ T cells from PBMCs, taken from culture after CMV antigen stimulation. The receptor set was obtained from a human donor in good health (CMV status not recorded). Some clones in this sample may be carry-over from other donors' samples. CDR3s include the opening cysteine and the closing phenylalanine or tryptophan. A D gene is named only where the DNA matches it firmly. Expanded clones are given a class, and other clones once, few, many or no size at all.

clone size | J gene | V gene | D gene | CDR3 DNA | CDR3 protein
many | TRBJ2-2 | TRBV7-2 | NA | TGTGCCAGCACCATAGTAGTTATTCATCACACCGGGGAGCTGTTTTTT | CASTIVVIHHTGELFF
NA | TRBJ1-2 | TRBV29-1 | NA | TGCAGCGTTGAATCAGACACTAACTATGGCTACACCTTC | CSVESDTNYGYTF
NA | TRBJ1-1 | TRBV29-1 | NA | TGCAGCGTTGAACGGCAGGGGTACACTGAAGCTTTCTTT | CSVERQGYTEAFF
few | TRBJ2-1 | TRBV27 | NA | TGTGCCAGCAGTTTCAAAGTCAGGGAAAATGAGCAGTTCTTC | CASSFKVRENEQFF
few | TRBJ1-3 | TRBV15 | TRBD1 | TGTGCCACCAGCATTCGGACAGGGTATGCGGACACCATATATTTT | CATSIRTGYADTIYF
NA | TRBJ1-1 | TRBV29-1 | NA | TGCAGCGGGCGGGGGAAGAACACTGAAGCTTTCTTT | CSGRGKNTEAFF
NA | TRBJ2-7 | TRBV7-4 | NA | TGTACCAGCAGCTCCGGGGGCTCCTACGAGCAGTACTTC | CTSSSGGSYEQYF
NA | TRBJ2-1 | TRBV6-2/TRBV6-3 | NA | TGTGCCAGCAGTTACCCCCACCATGAGCAGTTCTTC | CASSYPHHEQFF
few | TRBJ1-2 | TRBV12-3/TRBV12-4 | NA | TGTGCCAGCAGCCAGGGACTCCCTAACTATGGCTACACCTTC | CASSQGLPNYGYTF
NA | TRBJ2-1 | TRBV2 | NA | TGTGCCAGCAGTGACCGACTCTCCGCCAATGAGCAGTTCTTC | CASSDRLSANEQFF
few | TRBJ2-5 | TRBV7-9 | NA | TGTGCCAGCCTAGGAGGGTCAGAGACCCAGTACTTC | CASLGGSETQYF
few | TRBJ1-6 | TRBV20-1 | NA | TGCAGTGCTAGAGACCTGACGGTTGTGGGTTGGAATTCACCCCTCCACTTT | CSARDLTVVGWNSPLHF
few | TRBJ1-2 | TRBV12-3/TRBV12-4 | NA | TGTGCCAGCAGTCAGGCCCCCCTATCACTAGGCTACACCTTC | CASSQAPLSLGYTF
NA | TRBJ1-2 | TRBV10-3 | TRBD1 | TGTGCCATCAGTGACCGACAGGGCTCCGCTCCCAACTATGGCTACACCTTC | CAISDRQGSAPNYGYTF
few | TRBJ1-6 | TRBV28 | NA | TGTGCCAGCAGTTTCTCTGACACTAATTCACCCCTCCACTTT | CASSFSDTNSPLHF
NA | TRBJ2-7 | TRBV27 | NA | TGTGCCAGCAGTTTTGTAGGGAACGAGCAGTACTTC | CASSFVGNEQYF
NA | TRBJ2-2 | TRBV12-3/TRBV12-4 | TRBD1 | TGTGCCATCCTGGACAGGGCGAACACCGGGGAGCTGTTTTTT | CAILDRANTGELFF
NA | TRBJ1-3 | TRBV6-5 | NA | TGTGCCAGCAGTCCAAACGACCTACGGGTGGGGGGGCCTGGAAACACCATATATTTT | CASSPNDLRVGGPGNTIYF
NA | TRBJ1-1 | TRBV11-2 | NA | TGTGCCAGCAGCCCTTGGCGTACAGGTGAGGTCACTGAAGCTTTCTTT | CASSPWRTGEVTEAFF
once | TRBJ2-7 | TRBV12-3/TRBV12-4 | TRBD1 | TGTGCCAGCAGTAACGACAGGGCGCACGAGCAGTACTTC | CASSNDRAHEQYF